This section outlines one T cell receptor beta chain sequence together with its context. This receptor's antigen is unknown. There are no base qualities to consult, and no much larger clone falls within one base. The V end gives up 0 bases and the J end 5 bases, leaving 9 bases in the junction not matched to a gene. Based on the germline V gene, the CDR1 and CDR2 sequences are SGHRS and YFSETQ. The CDR3 numbers 16 residues from cysteine through phenylalanine. The only DNA kept is the CDR3, 48 bases in frame from the first base. Library preparation used the immunoSEQ multiplex PCR assay. For the multiplex PCR, a mixture combining 60 forward primers for TCR Vbeta segments and 13 reverse primers for TCR Jbeta segments was used. The CDR3 region of rearranged TCR beta genes was amplified from genomic DNA by a multiplex PCR assay. On the Illumina HiSeq System, the amplified TCR beta libraries were sequenced as 87-base-pair reads. In the original analysis: A later analysis tallied roughly 78 million unique TCR beta chains across the 700 or so repertoires, and about 12 million of those chains were shared by two or more donors. To remove PCR and sequencing errors, raw reads were error-corrected and collapsed into unique sequences using a nearest-neighbor algorithm that merged closely related sequences. To assign V, D and J gene segments, CDR3 sequences were aligned to IMGT reference sequences. Each retained sequence needed at least a six-nucleotide match to both a V gene segment and a J gene segment. A rearrangement counted as productive if the CDR3 had no stop codons and remained in frame with V and J, and every other rearrangement counted as non-productive. CDR3 was defined by IMGT convention, running from the second conserved V-encoded cysteine to the conserved J-encoded phenylalanine. The earlier analysis of roughly 590 of the donors excluded any sequence lacking an unambiguous match to a single V gene segment. An earlier analysis of a few hundred of the donors called V segments functional above 56.7% productive rearrangements and segregating when the between-donor standard deviation exceeded 5%. To diagnose cytomegalovirus status from the catalog of TCR beta chain sequences, a statistical classification framework was built. In a later analysis, V and J genes were assigned by comparing TCR nucleotide sequences against IMGT/GENE-DB human TR gene sequences. The TCRdist pipeline was used in a later analysis to assign CDR3 sequences and most-parsimonious VDJ recombination scenarios. In a later analysis, every TCR beta chain was defined by the combination of its CDR3 amino acid sequence and its V-gene family, and reads without a unique V-gene family were dropped. As a way to deal with suspected cross-contamination and a sequencing artifact, a later analysis dropped more than 500 nucleotide sequences that were highly shared and had low generation probability. In a later analysis, a clonal expansion index for each public chain was calculated from normalized within-repertoire ranks of inferred template counts. In a later analysis, generation probabilities were computed using a VDJ recombination model fitted to out-of-frame rearrangements, and the results were checked against IGoR. Hypergeometric tests were used in a later analysis to score TCR-TCR, TCR-HLA and TCR-CMV co-occurrence, with a repertoire-size bias correction applied to the TCR pairs. To estimate false discovery rates, a later analysis permuted the HLA or CMV assignments 20 times. In a later analysis, co-occurring TCRs were grouped using DBSCAN, and TCRdist sequence similarity was added for clustering within HLA-allele-positive subsets. For co-occurrence clustering, repertoires with fewer than 30,000 or more than 120,000 public chains were excluded, along with about five repertoires with anomalous nucleotide sharing. Not all clones reach the TCRdb copy of this immuneACCESS table, which keeps in-frame sequences only. Checked studies attribute under half of the gap to unresolved V genes and leave the rest unexplained. V and J calls plus clone size are reproduced from that table; the DNA served to infer D and trimming. The table for this sample lists 120,000 to 150,000 clones; 70% to 80% of them were counted only once. Clones ranked in the top ten supply 3.1% of the sample.

The sample belongs to a study of cytomegalovirus exposure and HLA in healthy donors (dated by TCRdb to the late 2010s). General notes on the study: In an earlier analysis of 587 of the donors, around 300 Gb of sequence data and 90 million to 130 million unique TCR beta sequences from 150 million to 200 million T cells were reported. An early release that covered about 600 HLA-typed donors contained approximately 320 gigabases of sequencing data and tens of millions of unique TCR sequences. The genetic ancestry cluster associated with self-reported Caucasian donors included 81% of the roughly 380 genotyped donors. The aim of the study was to test whether cataloging public T cell receptors could identify signatures of past pathogen exposure. Using immunosequencing, the study profiled T cell repertoires from fewer than 700 subjects and related those repertoires to cytomegalovirus serostatus. A separate validation cohort of roughly 130 different subjects was used in addition to the approximately 700-subject first cohort. To predict cytomegalovirus infection status, the study combined high-throughput TCR immunosequencing, statistical association of individual TCRs with disease status, and machine learning. A later analysis re-analyzed previously published TCR beta repertoires from 550 to 700 donors and added high-resolution HLA genotyping to study TCR occurrence patterns. In the later analysis, no new phenotypic data were used to find candidate immune exposures; instead, reliance was placed on TCR beta sequences and their occurrence across donors. To decide whether each TCR beta V gene segment behaved as functional or pseudogenic, an earlier analysis of nearly 600 of the donors relied on high-throughput TCR beta sequencing. Alongside the repertoire data, information on donor age, sex, ethnicity and CMV serostatus was compiled. In a later genetic analysis, genome-wide SNP genotypes for about three fifths of the roughly 670 donors were used, and that subset was treated as a discovery cohort. Every discovery cohort repertoire had been produced on one sequencing platform. Class I and class II HLA loci were covered by the typing at four-digit resolution. Typing coverage differed by locus: A, B, C, DRB1 and DQB1 were typed in about 629-640 donors, DQA1 in roughly 500, DPA1 in roughly 590, and DPB1 in about 450. Four to six DR-DQ haplotypes were handled as single units for association and clustering, since linkage in the cohort was strong. Among 398 genotyped donors of the cohort, an average of around 240,000 unique TCR beta nucleotide sequences were sequenced per donor, roughly 20% of them non-productive. What the authors observed across the whole study: A later analysis reported that several top co-occurrence clusters appeared linked to parvovirus B19, influenza, CMV and Epstein-Barr virus. According to a later analysis, TCR association rates differed among HLA loci, with DRB1 alleles showing the most associated TCRs and HLA-C alleles showing the fewest. A later analysis found that most CMV-associated TCR beta chains appeared HLA-restricted, with HLA associations seemingly driven largely by CMV exposure. Some 15 rarely observed V segments, including chromosome 9 orphons, were excluded from the earlier analysis of 550 to 700 of the donors because counts were too low. The sequencing pipeline was judged likely to have produced a cluster of highly shared sequence variants as a technical artifact. When HLA alleles, especially DR and DQ, strongly co-occurred, TCR associations were difficult to assign to individual alleles. Correlated functional status among segregating V segments might be attributable to linkage disequilibrium, but an unknown experimental factor could not be ruled out. The study listed 150 to 200 TCR beta chains as associated with cytomegalovirus. The cohort was sequenced for TCR beta chains only, and without alpha or paired-chain data the features that could be detected were limited. In a later genetic analysis, a missense DCLRE1C variant was associated with V-gene and J-gene trimming of TCR beta chains, and the association was replicated in an independent cohort. In a later analysis, more than 15,000 TCR beta sequences were associated with specific HLA alleles at a false discovery rate of 0.05. A further reported finding was that TCR beta sequences accurately predicted the HLA-A and HLA-B alleles for most subjects in the first cohort. The authors suggested that the approach could potentially be extended to other disease states and immunological phenotypes. According to a later genetic analysis, donors in an Asian-associated ancestry cluster had fewer N-insertions in productive TCRs than the approximately 710-donor mean. Some IMGT-functional V segments, including TRBV6-2 and TRBV6-3, could not be distinguished by the 87-base-pair reads and were therefore excluded. Immune exposure information for the cohort was limited to CMV serostatus. Roughly uniform sequencing depth across donors was assumed in presence/absence analyses, although this assumption may not hold. Compared with equally common non-associated chains, HLA-associated TCR beta chains in a later analysis were more clonally expanded and had lower generation probabilities. In vitro tests confirmed that a few of the cytomegalovirus-associated TCR beta chains recognize cytomegalovirus antigens. Because HLA typing was missing for some donors at each locus, association tests included only the typed subset. An earlier analysis of 587 of the donors showed that most TCR beta V segments appeared in productive rearrangements either about 90% or about 30% of the time, which broadly matched IMGT annotations. In both the original and validation cohorts, the classifier was reported to diagnose cytomegalovirus status with high specificity and sensitivity. Most TCR sequences were seen in very few donors, while some public TCRs were found in many individuals.

The cohort comprised hundreds of healthy bone marrow donors. At the time of sampling, every cohort member was nominally healthy, though immune exposures that went unrecorded were likely present. The donor tested CMV seronegative and was one of the 352 seronegative cohort members. Each donor provided a peripheral blood sample, and peripheral blood mononuclear cells were used for TCR beta sequencing. The Qiagen DNeasy Blood Extraction Kit was used to extract genomic DNA from the blood cell samples. The material sequenced was PBMCs. The chain uses TRBV5-1 and TRBJ2-5; 8 junctional bases match TRBD1. The sequence was collected from a female donor in good health and CMV-seronegative. The nucleotide sequence is given as TGCGCCAGCAGCTTGGGTGAGACTACAGGGGGGGAGACCCAGTACTTC. It is translated as CASSLGETTGGETQYF.